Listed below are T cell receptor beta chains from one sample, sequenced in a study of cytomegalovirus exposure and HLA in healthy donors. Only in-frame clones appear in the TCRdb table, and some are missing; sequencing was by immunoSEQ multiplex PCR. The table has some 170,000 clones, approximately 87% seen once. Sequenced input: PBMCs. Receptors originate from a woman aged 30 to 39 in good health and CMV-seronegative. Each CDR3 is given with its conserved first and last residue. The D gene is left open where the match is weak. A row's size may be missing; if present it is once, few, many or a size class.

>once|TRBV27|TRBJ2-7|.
CASSLFRGGPYEQYF
TGTGCCAGCAGTTTATTTCGGGGTGGGCCCTACGAGCAGTACTTC
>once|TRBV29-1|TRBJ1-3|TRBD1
CSVTDRVLSGNTIYF
TGCAGCGTGACTGACAGGGTCCTCTCTGGAAACACCATATATTTT
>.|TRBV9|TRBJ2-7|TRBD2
CASSPGTTRSYEQYF
TGTGCCAGCAGCCCTGGGACTACCCGCTCCTACGAGCAGTACTTC
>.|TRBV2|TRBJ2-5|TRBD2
CASSEGLAGGETQYF
TGTGCCAGCAGTGAAGGACTAGCGGGGGGAGAGACCCAGTACTTC
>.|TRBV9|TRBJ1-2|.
CASSISYRERNYGYTF
TGTGCCAGCAGCATTTCCTACAGGGAGCGTAACTATGGCTACACCTTC
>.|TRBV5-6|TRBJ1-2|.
CASSLPGYGYTF
TGTGCCAGCAGCTTGCCAGGCTATGGCTACACCTTC
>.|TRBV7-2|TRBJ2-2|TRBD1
CASSVQQGYSGELFF
TGTGCCAGCAGCGTACAACAGGGGTACTCCGGGGAGCTGTTTTTT
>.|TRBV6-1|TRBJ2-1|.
CASNRDKAQFF
TGTGCCAGCAATCGGGACAAGGCGCAGTTCTTC
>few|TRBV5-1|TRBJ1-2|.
CASSLNRDNWGGYTF
TGCGCCAGCAGCTTGAACCGGGACAACTGGGGTGGCTACACCTTC
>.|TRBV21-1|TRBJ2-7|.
CASQPLTGSPYEQYF
TGTGCCAGTCAACCCCTAACAGGGAGTCCCTACGAGCAGTACTTC
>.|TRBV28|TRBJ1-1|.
CASSPGGLTGTEAFF
TGTGCCAGCAGTCCGGGGGGATTAACAGGGACCGAGGCTTTCTTT
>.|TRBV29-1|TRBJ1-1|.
CSVDGLRGSIEAFF
TGCAGCGTTGATGGTCTACGGGGGTCTATTGAAGCTTTCTTT